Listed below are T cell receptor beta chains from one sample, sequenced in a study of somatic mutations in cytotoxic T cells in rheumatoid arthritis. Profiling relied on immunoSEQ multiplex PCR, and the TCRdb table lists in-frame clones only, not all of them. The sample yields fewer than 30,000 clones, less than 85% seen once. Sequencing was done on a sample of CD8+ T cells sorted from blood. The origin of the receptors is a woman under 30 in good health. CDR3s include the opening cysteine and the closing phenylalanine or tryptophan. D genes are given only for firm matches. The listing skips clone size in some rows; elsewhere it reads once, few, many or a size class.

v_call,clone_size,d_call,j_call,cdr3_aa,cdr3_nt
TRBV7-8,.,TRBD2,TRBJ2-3,CASSIELGRDTQYF,TGTGCCAGCAGCATCGAACTCGGGAGGGATACGCAGTATTTT
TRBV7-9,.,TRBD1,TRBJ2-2,CASSLGGTATGELFF,TGTGCCAGCAGCTTAGGGGGGACAGCGACCGGGGAGCTGTTTTTT
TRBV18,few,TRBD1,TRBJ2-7,CASSTRLGQGLPEQYF,TGTGCCAGCTCAACCCGCTTGGGACAGGGGCTTCCCGAGCAGTACTTC
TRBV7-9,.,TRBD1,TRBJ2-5,CASSSDRVQETQYF,TGTGCCAGCAGCTCGGACAGGGTCCAAGAGACCCAGTACTTC
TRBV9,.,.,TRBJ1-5,CASSVGDSNQPQHF,TGTGCCAGCAGCGTTGGGGATAGCAATCAGCCCCAGCATTTT
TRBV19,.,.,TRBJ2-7,CASSHTAAGYEQYF,TGTGCCAGTAGCCATACAGCAGCGGGCTACGAGCAGTACTTC
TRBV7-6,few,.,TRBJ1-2,CASSPRDGSNYGYTF,TGTGCCAGCAGCCCCAGGGACGGTTCTAACTATGGCTACACCTTC
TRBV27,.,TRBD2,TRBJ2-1,CASRTSGSGSEQFF,TGTGCCAGCAGAACTAGCGGGAGTGGCTCTGAGCAGTTCTTC
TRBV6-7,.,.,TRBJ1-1,CASSQDSRAEAFF,TGTGCCAGCAGCCAAGACAGCAGGGCTGAAGCTTTCTTT
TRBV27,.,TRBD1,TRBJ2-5,CASSLSTGGGETQYF,TGTGCCAGCAGTTTATCGACAGGGGGAGGAGAGACCCAGTACTTC
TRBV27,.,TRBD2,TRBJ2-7,CASSSSGRYEQYF,TGTGCCAGCAGTTCTAGCGGGAGGTACGAGCAGTACTTC
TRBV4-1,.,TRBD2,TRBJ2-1,CASSLSGGTAGEQFF,TGCGCCAGCAGCCTGAGCGGGGGGACTGCGGGTGAGCAGTTCTTC
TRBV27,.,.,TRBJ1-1,CASSPLQVLGDTEAFF,TGTGCCAGCAGTCCATTACAGGTCCTAGGGGACACTGAAGCTTTCTTT
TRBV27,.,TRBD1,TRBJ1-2,CASSSDREVYGYTF,TGTGCCAGCAGCTCCGACAGGGAGGTCTATGGCTACACCTTC
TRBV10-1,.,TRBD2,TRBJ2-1,CASRTSHDEQFF,TGCGCCAGCAGGACTAGCCACGATGAGCAGTTCTTC
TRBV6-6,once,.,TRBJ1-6,CASSSSSSPLHF,TGTGCCAGCAGTTCCAGTAGTTCACCCCTCCACTTT
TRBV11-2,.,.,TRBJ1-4,CASSLGQANEKLFF,TGTGCCAGCAGCTTGGGGCAGGCAAATGAAAAACTGTTTTTT
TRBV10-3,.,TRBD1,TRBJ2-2,CAISAGTERTGELFF,TGTGCCATCAGTGCCGGGACAGAAAGAACCGGGGAGCTGTTTTTT
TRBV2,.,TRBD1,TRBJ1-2,CASSPRDRGDSNYGYTF,TGTGCCAGCAGTCCTCGGGACAGGGGGGATTCTAACTATGGCTACACCTTC
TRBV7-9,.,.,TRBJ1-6,CASSGLNSPLHF,TGTGCCAGCAGCGGACTGAATTCACCCCTCCACTTT
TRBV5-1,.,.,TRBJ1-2,CASSRGSGYTF,TGCGCCAGCAGCCGCGGTTCTGGCTACACCTTC
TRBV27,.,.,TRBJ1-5,CASNPGPSNQPQHF,TGTGCCAGCAACCCGGGACCCAGCAATCAGCCCCAGCATTTT
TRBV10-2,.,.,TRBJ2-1,CASSDERVIGNEQFF,TGCGCCAGCAGTGACGAGCGGGTAATTGGAAATGAGCAGTTCTTC
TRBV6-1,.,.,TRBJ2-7,CASGPFEQYF,TGTGCCAGTGGCCCATTTGAGCAGTACTTC
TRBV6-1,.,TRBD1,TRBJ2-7,CASSDPLLGTAFYEQYF,TGTGCCAGCAGTGATCCTCTTTTGGGGACAGCCTTCTACGAGCAGTACTTC
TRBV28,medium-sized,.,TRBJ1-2,CASSLGSYGYTF,TGTGCCAGCAGTTTAGGGTCCTATGGCTACACCTTC
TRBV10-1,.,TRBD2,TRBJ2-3,CASSGAGVGFTQYF,TGCGCCAGCAGTGGTGCGGGAGTGGGATTTACGCAGTATTTT